Below are 5 T cell receptor beta chains sequenced from a single sample in a study of cytomegalovirus exposure and HLA in healthy donors. A multiplex PCR was run with 60 Vbeta primers and 13 Jbeta primers. TCRdb keeps only in-frame clones here, not all; method: immunoSEQ multiplex PCR. The sample holds about 160,000 clones, about four fifths seen once. The sequencing sample was made of PBMCs. The receptor source for this set is a man aged 45-65 years in good health and CMV-seropositive.

The chain recombines TRBV10-2 with TRBJ2-7; 8 positions match TRBD1. The junction had 7 bases not matched to a gene; V was cut back by 8 bases and J by 1 base. This CDR3 comprises 14 residues. Germline assignment: CDR1 WSHSY and CDR2 SAAADI. CDR3: CASGTGTGSYEQYF. CDR3 nucleotide sequence: TGCGCCAGCGGAACCGGGACAGGATCCTACGAGCAGTACTTC.

V is TRBV9 and J is TRBJ1-4; the match to TRBD1 covers 12 bases. Looked up from germline, CDR1 is SGDLS and CDR2 is YYNGEE. The CDR3 spans 18 residues. V gave up 3 bases and J gave up 8 bases; unmatched junction bases: 14. The CDR3 reads CASSGTRDRGLENEKLFF. Here the CDR3 DNA reads TGTGCCAGCAGCGGCACCCGGGACAGGGGGCTAGAGAACGAAAAACTGTTTTTT.

The chain couples TRBV7-9 to TRBJ2-7, with TRBD2 identical over 7 bases. The CDR3 has 14 amino acids. Germline-derived CDR1 and CDR2 are SEHNR and FQNEAQ (reference sequence). Trimming removed 4 bases from V and 5 bases from J; junction bases left unmatched: 8. The CDR3 reads CASSSFAGANEQYF. In DNA form, the CDR3 reads TGTGCCAGCAGCTCCTTTGCGGGAGCAAACGAGCAGTACTTC.

The gene calls are TRBV29-1 and TRBJ2-3; possible D gene TRBD1, 5 bases. The CDR3 runs to 14 residues. The V and J ends lost 4 bases and 2 bases respectively, with 13 bases between them. CDR1 SQVTM and CDR2 ANQGSEA come from the germline V gene. CDR3 loop: CSVGTGPSTDTQYF. CDR3 sequence (DNA): TGCAGCGTTGGAACAGGCCCATCCACAGATACGCAGTATTTT.

The genes are TRBV7-3 and TRBJ2-1; perhaps TRBD2 as D (6 bases). V was shortened by 2 bases and J by 0 bases, with 8 bases between the two germline ends. This CDR3 has 15 amino acids. Germline V lookup: CDR1 SGHTA, CDR2 FQGTGA. CDR3 sequence reads: CASSLASASYNEQFF. The DNA of the CDR3 is TGTGCCAGCAGCTTAGCTAGCGCCTCCTACAATGAGCAGTTCTTC.